The 5 T cell receptor beta chains below were found in one sample sequenced in a study of regulatory T cells in long-lasting Graves disease. Construction of TCR beta libraries relied on iRepertoire HTBI primers and on Arm-PCR targeting CDR3 regions. MiXCR was run by TCRdb on the multiplex PCR reads, yielding one entry per CDR3 protein. The sample holds around 480,000 distinct CDR3 sequences, about 15% seen once. Regarding time point: newly diagnosed GD, antithyroid drugs for less than 3 months. After RNA was extracted from PBMCs, the TCR library was made from it. Another study also made use of these data, one on T cells in Graves' hyperthyroidism and ophthalmopathy.

The source material was peripheral blood mononuclear cells (PBMCs), sampled at new diagnosis, from a patient treated with antithyroid drugs. The receptors were sampled from a woman aged 35 to 59 with Graves disease.

This clonotype was detected a few times. The J gene is TRBJ2-2, the V gene TRBV10-3; D possibly corresponds to TRBD1 (5 bases). The CDR3 runs to 11 residues. Looked up from germline, CDR1 is ENHRY and CDR2 is SYGVKD. With 10 bases removed from V and 11 bases from J, the gap between germline ends came to 14 bases. In DNA, the CDR3 is TGTGCCACCCGAGAGACAGTTGAGCTGTTTTTT. Protein: CATRETVELFF.

This clonotype showed up many times. The chain recombines TRBV7-8 with TRBJ2-7; D is perhaps TRBD2 (6 bases). The germline V gene has CDR1 SGHVS and CDR2 FQNEAQ. CDR3 size: 13 residues. The V end was cut by 0 bases, the J end by 4 bases, with 7 bases between. The CDR3 protein is CASSLALAYEQYF. Here the CDR3 DNA reads TGTGCCAGCAGCTTAGCCCTAGCGTACGAGCAGTACTTC.

This clonotype was seen at least ten times. The junction departs from the called germline gene at one end, perhaps through a read error. The CDR3 spells CASSEARASHEQYF. The CDR3 DNA reads TGTGCCAGCAGTGAGGCGCGGGCCTCCCACGAGCAGTACTTC. The chain recombines TRBV6-1 with TRBJ2-7; TRBD2 is a possible D gene (5 bases). Germline loops: CDR1 MNHNS, CDR2 SASEGT. CDR3 length: 14 residues.

In this sample, this clonotype turned up a few times. V and J are TRBV11-3 and TRBJ1-1, with 7 positions matching TRBD1. The trim removed 5 bases at V and 3 bases at J, leaving 6 bases unmatched. The length of the CDR3 is 14 residues. CDR1 SGHNT and CDR2 YENEEA come from the germline V gene. DNA of the CDR3: TGTGCCAGCAGCGAGATAGGGGGCTACACTGAAGCTTTCTTT. Translation gives CASSEIGGYTEAFF.

This clonotype appeared many times. A read error may produce the germline difference seen at one junction end. This chain links TRBV7-7 with TRBJ2-1; D is uncertain. CDR1 is SSHAT and CDR2 is FNYEAQ in the germline V gene (reference sequence). The CDR3 contains 13 residues. The CDR3 spells CASSSGVNNEQFF. CDR3 in DNA: TGTGCTAGCAGCTCTGGGGTCAACAATGAGCAGTTCTTC.